The 27 T cell receptor beta chains listed next were all sequenced from one sample in a study of blood T cell repertoires in COVID-19. TCRdb's table, derived via immunoSEQ multiplex PCR, lists solely in-frame clones and lacks some. The repertoire holds 250,000 to 300,000 clones, 87% seen once, with roughly 2.2% in the top ten. Sequenced input: peripheral blood. Receptors were obtained from a woman between 50 and 59 years old who had recovered from COVID-19.

This clone was observed a handful of times. J is TRBJ2-3 and V is TRBV9, with TRBD1 identical over 7 bases. After removal of 0 bases from V and 0 bases from J, the junction contained 4 bases not matched to a gene. The germline CDR1 and CDR2 sequences are SGDLS and YYNGEE. The CDR3 has 16 amino acids. CDR3 DNA: TGTGCCAGCAGCGTAGGTCTGGGACAGAGCACAGATACGCAGTATTTT. Translating gives CASSVGLGQSTDTQYF.

The rearrangement links TRBV10-3 to TRBJ1-2; 9 nucleotides agree with TRBD1. The ends lost 5 bases at V and 4 bases at J; junction bases unmatched: 11. CDR3 length: 16 amino acids. Per germline, CDR1 ENHRY and CDR2 SYGVKD. The CDR3 spells CAISTTLGQGSYGYTF. As DNA, the CDR3 is TGTGCCATCAGTACCACGCTAGGACAGGGGTCCTATGGCTACACCTTC.

This chain connects TRBV19 to TRBJ1-2, with D possibly TRBD1 on 5 matching bases. This CDR3 comprises 13 residues. Germline V lookup: CDR1 LNHDA, CDR2 SQIVND (reference sequence). With 1 base removed from V and 3 bases from J, the gap between germline ends came to 6 bases. The CDR3 is CASSIGGDYGYTF. CDR3 coding DNA: TGTGCCAGTAGTATAGGGGGGGACTATGGCTACACCTTC.

V gene TRBV29-1 combines with J gene TRBJ2-5; 7 bases agree with TRBD1. Trimming removed 4 bases from V and 4 bases from J; junction bases left unmatched: 9. CDR1 and CDR2 from the germline V gene are SQVTM and ANQGSEA. This CDR3 comprises 14 residues. In nucleotides, the CDR3 is TGCAGCGTTGGGACAGGATCCGGACGAGAGACCCAGTACTTC. This translates into CSVGTGSGRETQYF.

The chain joins TRBV7-2 to TRBJ1-1; maybe TRBD1 (6 bases). This CDR3 region has 15 residues. Germline lookup yields CDR1 SGHTA and CDR2 FQGNSA. V was trimmed by 7 bases and J by 5 bases, leaving 20 bases between them. The CDR3 DNA reads TGTGCCAGCATGGCCCCCCAGGGGATAAGAACTGAAGCTTTCTTT. It specifies CASMAPQGIRTEAFF.

The chain has TRBV6-6 and TRBJ1-2; D gene uncertain. CDR3 length: 15 amino acids. V lost 6 bases, J lost 2 bases, and 16 bases lay in between. Germline V gene data show CDR1 as MNHNY and CDR2 as SVGAGI (reference sequence). The chain's CDR3 is CASRAREPSNYGYTF. CDR3 sequence (DNA): TGTGCCAGCAGAGCCCGGGAGCCCTCCAACTATGGCTACACCTTC.

The chain uses TRBV7-9 and TRBJ2-1, with 11 bases aligning to TRBD1. Germline CDR1 SEHNR, CDR2 FQNEAQ (reference sequence). V lost 2 bases, J lost 0 bases, and 6 bases stayed unmatched. The CDR3 totals 18 residues. CDR3 protein: CASSLKIGTGGSYNEQFF. The CDR3 DNA is TGTGCCAGCAGCTTAAAAATAGGGACAGGGGGCTCCTACAATGAGCAGTTCTTC.

The rearrangement joins TRBV5-4 to TRBJ1-6, with 8 positions matching TRBD1. CDR1 is SGHNT, CDR2 YYREEE, per germline (reference sequence). With V trimmed by 4 bases and J by 9 bases, 9 bases remained unmatched. The CDR3 runs to 15 residues. DNA of the CDR3: TGTGCCAGCAGCCCCAACAGGGGGGTAGCTTCACCCCTCCACTTT. It encodes CASSPNRGVASPLHF.

The chain links TRBV5-4 to TRBJ1-2; 9 nucleotides match TRBD1. The junction had 9 bases not matched to a gene; V was cut back by 1 base and J by 5 bases. CDR1 and CDR2 from the germline V gene are SGHNT and YYREEE (reference sequence). The CDR3 has 16 residues. Here the CDR3 DNA reads TGTGCCAGCAGCTTGAGGCGACAGGGGGGAACGTATGGCTACACCTTC. It translates to CASSLRRQGGTYGYTF.

This chain links TRBV9 with TRBJ2-5, with a weak D call TRBD2 (6 bases). The CDR3 runs to 14 residues. V was clipped by 4 bases and J by 3 bases, with 13 bases between them. CDR1 is SGDLS and CDR2 is YYNGEE in the germline V gene. CDR3: CASSLLADKETQYF. The CDR3 coding sequence is TGTGCCAGCAGCTTACTAGCAGACAAAGAGACCCAGTACTTC.

This chain uses TRBV28 with TRBJ2-3; D is possibly TRBD1 (5 bases). Trimming pared 5 bases from V and 4 bases from J, leaving 16 bases between. The CDR3 has 15 residues. CDR1 is MDHEN, CDR2 SYDVKM, per germline. The CDR3 bases are TGTGCCAGCAGTGGGGCGCCCCGAATCGCAGATACGCAGTATTTT. Amino acid sequence: CASSGAPRIADTQYF. Variable domain in full (rest from reference TRBV28 and TRBJ2-3): DVKVTQSSRYLVKRTGEKVFLECVQDMDHENMFWYRQDPGLGLRLIYFSYDVKMKEKGDIPEGYSVSREKKERFSLILESASTNQTSMYLCASSGAPRIADTQYFGPGTRLTVL.

The chain carries TRBV11-2 and TRBJ1-6, with 9 bases aligning to TRBD1. Germline V gene sequence: CDR1 SGHAT, CDR2 FQNNGV. J lost 4 bases, V lost 5 bases, and 3 bases had no gene match. The CDR3 sequence is 15 residues long. The CDR3 region has the DNA TGTGCCAGCAGCGAAGGGACAGGGTATAATTCACCCCTCCACTTT. This codes for CASSEGTGYNSPLHF.

This chain joins TRBV5-1 and TRBJ2-5; 12 nucleotides agree with TRBD1. There are 17 residues in the CDR3. Trimming at V came to 3 bases and at J to 4 bases, leaving 10 bases not matched to a gene. CDR1 is SGHRS, CDR2 YFSETQ, per germline. CDR3 sequence (DNA): TGCGCCAGCAGCTGGGGAGGGACAGGGGGCGCGGGAGAGACCCAGTACTTC. This codes for CASSWGGTGGAGETQYF.

The chain carries TRBV5-6 and TRBJ2-7, with TRBD1 matching 10 bases. The V gene's germline CDR1 is SGHDT and CDR2 YYEEEE. The J segment lost 3 bases and the V segment lost 0 bases, leaving 9 bases of the junction unmatched. The CDR3 loop spans 17 amino acids. In DNA form, the CDR3 reads TGTGCCAGCAGCTTGGGGCCGGACAGGGGGATTGTCTACGAGCAGTACTTC. This sequence encodes CASSLGPDRGIVYEQYF.

The chain joins TRBV9 to TRBJ2-5; 8 nucleotides line up with TRBD1. This CDR3 is built from 18 residues. Germline CDR1 SGDLS, CDR2 YYNGEE. The junction had 17 bases not matched to a gene; V was cut back by 0 bases and J by 7 bases. CDR3 coding DNA: TGTGCCAGCAGCGTAGATGACTCGCTCCGGACAGGGACCTTGACCCAGTACTTC. Translating it yields CASSVDDSLRTGTLTQYF.

This chain connects TRBV28 to TRBJ1-4; D uncertain. Germline CDR1 reads MDHEN; CDR2 reads SYDVKM. Trimming cost V 10 bases and J 17 bases, with 29 bases left between them. CDR3 size: 14 residues. The CDR3 protein is CATNSPGRARSNFF. CDR3 coding DNA: TGTGCCACCAATTCCCCCGGGCGGGCAAGATCAAACTTTTTT.

This chain joins TRBV27 and TRBJ1-5, with D possibly matching TRBD1 (5 bases). The V end lost 3 bases, the J end lost 6 bases, and 12 bases lay between the germline ends. The germline gives CDR1 MNHEY, CDR2 SMNVEV (reference sequence). The CDR3 sequence is 14 residues long. In DNA form, the CDR3 reads TGTGCCAGCAGTTTTGCCGGGGGTGGTCAGCCCCAGCATTTT. Amino acids: CASSFAGGGQPQHF.

The genes are TRBV15 and TRBJ1-4, with a possible D match to TRBD1 (6 bases). CDR1 is LNHNV, CDR2 YYDKDF, per germline (reference sequence). CDR3 length equals 18 residues. V lost 2 bases, J lost 4 bases, and 20 bases lay in between. DNA for the CDR3: TGTGCCACCAGCAGAAGCTACAGGGATTCGGGGGGTAATGAAAAACTGTTTTTT. This translates into CATSRSYRDSGGNEKLFF.

The CDR3 reads CASSRQGDGAFF. CDR3 nucleotide sequence: TGTGCCAGCAGTCGACAGGGGGATGGAGCTTTCTTT. J is TRBJ1-1 and V is TRBV2, with 9 positions matching TRBD1. Germline V lookup: CDR1 SNHLY, CDR2 FYNNEI. The CDR3 has 12 amino acids. Losses at the gene ends were 5 bases for V and 10 bases for J; bases not matched to a gene: 5.

The chain is built from TRBV11-2 and TRBJ2-7; possibly TRBD1 for D (5 bases). Trimming pared 0 bases from V and 0 bases from J, leaving 9 bases between. The CDR3 has 15 amino acids. Germline assignment: CDR1 SGHAT and CDR2 FQNNGV. The CDR3 region has the DNA TGTGCCAGCAGCTTAGAAAGGGGTCTCTCCTACGAGCAGTACTTC. Encoded protein: CASSLERGLSYEQYF.

The V gene is TRBV5-4, the J gene TRBJ1-6, with a tentative D call TRBD1 (6 bases). Trimming took off 0 bases at V and 8 bases at J, with 12 bases between the two ends. CDR1 and CDR2 (germline): SGHNT, YYREEE (reference sequence). The CDR3 is 15 amino acids. This CDR3 is CASSLEGGAYSPLHF. In DNA form, the CDR3 reads TGTGCCAGCAGCTTGGAAGGGGGGGCCTATTCACCCCTCCACTTT.

This clone was counted between two and nine times. This chain uses TRBV5-1 with TRBJ1-1; 9 bases match TRBD1. The CDR3 loop spans 14 amino acids. Trimming cost V 7 bases and J 3 bases; bases outside gene matches: 7. Germline V CDR1 and CDR2: SGHRS, YFSETQ. This CDR3 reads CASAERTGDTEAFF. The CDR3, as DNA: TGCGCCAGCGCAGAAAGGACAGGGGACACTGAAGCTTTCTTT. Drawing the rest from reference TRBV5-1 and TRBJ1-1, the complete variable domain is KAGVTQTPRYLIKTRGQQVTLSCSPISGHRSVSWYQQTPGQGLQFLFEYFSETQRNKGNFPGRFSGRQFSNSRSEMNVSTLELGDSALYLCASAERTGDTEAFFGQGTRLTVV.

There are a few counts of this clone. V is TRBV3-1 (or the pseudogene TRBV3-2) and J is TRBJ2-7; 14 bases map to TRBD2. Germline-derived CDR1 and CDR2 are LGHDT and YNNKEL (reference sequence). This CDR3 has 14 amino acids. With 6 bases clipped from V and 9 bases from J, the junction kept 7 bases outside the gene matches. This chain's CDR3 is CASSHNGLAGGQYF. CDR3 in DNA: TGTGCCAGCAGTCACAATGGACTAGCGGGAGGGCAGTACTTC.

This chain connects TRBV19 to TRBJ1-5, with D possibly being TRBD1 (5 bases). The CDR3 runs 14 residues. V lost 3 bases and J 3 bases, leaving 9 bases between the germline ends. Germline-derived CDR1 and CDR2 are LNHDA and SQIVND (reference sequence). In DNA, the CDR3 is TGTGCCAGTAGTATTCCAGGGTACAATCAGCCCCAGCATTTT. It yields the protein CASSIPGYNQPQHF.

The chain employs TRBV5-1 and TRBJ2-1; 12 bases fit TRBD2. This CDR3 is 16 amino acids long. The germline gives CDR1 SGHRS, CDR2 YFSETQ. V dropped 5 bases and J dropped 5; count of bases not matched to a gene: 8. The CDR3 protein is CASSSGLAGPDNEQFF. The CDR3 DNA is TGCGCCAGCAGTTCCGGACTAGCGGGACCAGACAATGAGCAGTTCTTC.

The chain links TRBV6-5 to TRBJ1-2, with TRBD1 as a possible D gene (6 bases). Trimming left V 7 bases short and J 2 bases short, with 14 bases between. This CDR3 is built from 14 residues. From germline, CDR1 is MNHEY and CDR2 SVGAGI. The chain's CDR3 is CASTSVGANYGYTF. CDR3 DNA: TGTGCCAGCACCTCTGTGGGGGCGAACTATGGCTACACCTTC.

The chain uses TRBV6-5 and TRBJ1-2; 8 bases map to TRBD1. V lost 5 bases, J lost 4 bases, and 0 bases stayed unmatched. The CDR3 runs to 12 residues. Per the germline V gene, CDR1 is MNHEY and CDR2 is SVGAGI. CDR3 coding DNA: TGTGCCAGCAGTACAGGGGGCTATGGCTACACCTTC. It is translated as CASSTGGYGYTF.